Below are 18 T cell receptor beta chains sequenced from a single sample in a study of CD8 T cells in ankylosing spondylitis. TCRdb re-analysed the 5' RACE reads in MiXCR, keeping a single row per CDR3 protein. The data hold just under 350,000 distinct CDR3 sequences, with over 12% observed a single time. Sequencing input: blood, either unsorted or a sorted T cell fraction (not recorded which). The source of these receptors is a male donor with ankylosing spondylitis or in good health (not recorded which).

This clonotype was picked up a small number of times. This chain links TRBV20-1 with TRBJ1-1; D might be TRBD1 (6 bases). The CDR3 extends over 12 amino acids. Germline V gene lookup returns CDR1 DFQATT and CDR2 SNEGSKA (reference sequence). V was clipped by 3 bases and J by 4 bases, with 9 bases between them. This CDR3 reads CSASYRATEAFF. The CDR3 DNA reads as TGCAGTGCTAGCTACAGGGCCACTGAAGCTTTCTTT.

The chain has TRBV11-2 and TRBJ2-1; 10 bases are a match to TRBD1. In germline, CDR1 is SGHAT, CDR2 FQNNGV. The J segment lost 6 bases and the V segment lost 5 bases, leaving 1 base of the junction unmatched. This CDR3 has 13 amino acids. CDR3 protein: CASSGQGVNEQFF. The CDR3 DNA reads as TGTGCCAGCAGCGGACAGGGGGTCAATGAGCAGTTCTTC.

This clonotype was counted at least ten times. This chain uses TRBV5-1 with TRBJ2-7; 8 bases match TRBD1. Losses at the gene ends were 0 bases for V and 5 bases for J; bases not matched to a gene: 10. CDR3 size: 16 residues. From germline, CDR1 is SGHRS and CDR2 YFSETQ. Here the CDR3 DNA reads TGCGCCAGCAGCTTGGATCCGGCAGGGGGCTCGAACGAGCAGTACTTC. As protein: CASSLDPAGGSNEQYF.

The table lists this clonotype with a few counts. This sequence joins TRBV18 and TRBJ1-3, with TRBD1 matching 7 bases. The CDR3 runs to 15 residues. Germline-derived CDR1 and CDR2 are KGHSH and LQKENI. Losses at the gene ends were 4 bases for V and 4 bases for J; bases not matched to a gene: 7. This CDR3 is CASSLNQGEGNTIYF. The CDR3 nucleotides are TGTGCCAGCTCACTCAACCAGGGGGAAGGAAACACCATATATTTT.

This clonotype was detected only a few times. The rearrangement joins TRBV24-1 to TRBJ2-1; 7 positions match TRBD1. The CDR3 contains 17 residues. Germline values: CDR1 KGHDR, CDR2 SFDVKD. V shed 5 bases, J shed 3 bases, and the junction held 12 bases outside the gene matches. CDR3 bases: TGTGCCACCAGTGGCACCGGGACAGAGCCGCTCTACAATGAGCAGTTCTTC. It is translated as CATSGTGTEPLYNEQFF.

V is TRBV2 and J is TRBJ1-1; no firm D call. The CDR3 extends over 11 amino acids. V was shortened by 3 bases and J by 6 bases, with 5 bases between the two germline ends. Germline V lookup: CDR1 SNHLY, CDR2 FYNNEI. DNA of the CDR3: TGTGCCAGCAGTGACGAGGCTGAAGCTTTCTTT. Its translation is CASSDEAEAFF.

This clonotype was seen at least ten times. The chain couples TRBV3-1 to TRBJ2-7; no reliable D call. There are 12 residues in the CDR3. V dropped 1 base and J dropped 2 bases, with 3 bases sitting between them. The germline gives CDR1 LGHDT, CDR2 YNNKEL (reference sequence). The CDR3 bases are TGTGCCAGCAGCCAAGGGGCCTACGAGCAGTACTTC. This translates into CASSQGAYEQYF.

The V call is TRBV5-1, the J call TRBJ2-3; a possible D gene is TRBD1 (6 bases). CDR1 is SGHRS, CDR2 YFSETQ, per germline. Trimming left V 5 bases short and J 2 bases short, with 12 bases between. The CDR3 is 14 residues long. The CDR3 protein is CASSHDRPTDTQYF. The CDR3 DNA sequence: TGCGCCAGCAGTCACGACAGGCCCACAGATACGCAGTATTTT.

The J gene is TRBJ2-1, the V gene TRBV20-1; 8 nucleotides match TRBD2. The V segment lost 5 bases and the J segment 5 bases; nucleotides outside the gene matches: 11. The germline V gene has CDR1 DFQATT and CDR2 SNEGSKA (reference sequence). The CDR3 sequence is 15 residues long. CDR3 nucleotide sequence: TGCAGTGCTTCTACTCGGGGGGGCGGCGACAATGAGCAGTTCTTC. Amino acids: CSASTRGGGDNEQFF.

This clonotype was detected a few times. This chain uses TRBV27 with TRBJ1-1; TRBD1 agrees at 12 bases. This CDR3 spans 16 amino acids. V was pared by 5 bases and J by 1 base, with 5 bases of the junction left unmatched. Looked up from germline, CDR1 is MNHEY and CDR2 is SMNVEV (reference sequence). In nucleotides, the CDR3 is TGTGCCAGCAGTCTCCGGGACAGGGGGCCGAACACTGAAGCTTTCTTT. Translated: CASSLRDRGPNTEAFF.

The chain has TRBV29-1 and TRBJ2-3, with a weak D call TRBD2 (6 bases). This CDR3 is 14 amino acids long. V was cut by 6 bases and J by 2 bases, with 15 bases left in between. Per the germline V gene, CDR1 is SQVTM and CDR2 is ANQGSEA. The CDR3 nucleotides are TGCAGCGTCCGGGCGGGACGGATCACAGATACGCAGTATTTT. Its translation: CSVRAGRITDTQYF.

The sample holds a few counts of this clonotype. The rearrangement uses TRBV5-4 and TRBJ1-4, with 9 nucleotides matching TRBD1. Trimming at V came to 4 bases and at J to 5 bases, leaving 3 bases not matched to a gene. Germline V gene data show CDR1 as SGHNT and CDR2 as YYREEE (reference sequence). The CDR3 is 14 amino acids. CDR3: CASSRDRVNEKLFF. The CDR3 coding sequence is TGTGCCAGCAGCCGGGACAGGGTGAATGAAAAACTGTTTTTT. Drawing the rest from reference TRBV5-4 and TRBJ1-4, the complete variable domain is ETGVTQSPTHLIKTRGQQVTLRCSSQSGHNTVSWYQQALGQGPQFIFQYYREEENGRGNFPPRFSGLQFPNYSSELNVNALELDDSALYLCASSRDRVNEKLFFGSGTQLSVL.

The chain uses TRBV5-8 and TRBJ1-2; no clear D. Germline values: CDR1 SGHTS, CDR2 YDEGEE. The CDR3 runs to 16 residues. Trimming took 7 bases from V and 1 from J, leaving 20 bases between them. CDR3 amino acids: CASLRRGRKVNYGYTF. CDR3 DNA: TGTGCCAGCCTGAGACGAGGCAGGAAGGTTAACTATGGCTACACCTTC.

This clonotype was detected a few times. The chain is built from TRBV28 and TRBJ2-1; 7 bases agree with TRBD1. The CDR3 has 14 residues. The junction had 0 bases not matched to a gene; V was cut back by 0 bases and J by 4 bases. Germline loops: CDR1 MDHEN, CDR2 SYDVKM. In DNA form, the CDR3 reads TGTGCCAGCAGTTTATGGGGACAGTACAATGAGCAGTTCTTC. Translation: CASSLWGQYNEQFF.

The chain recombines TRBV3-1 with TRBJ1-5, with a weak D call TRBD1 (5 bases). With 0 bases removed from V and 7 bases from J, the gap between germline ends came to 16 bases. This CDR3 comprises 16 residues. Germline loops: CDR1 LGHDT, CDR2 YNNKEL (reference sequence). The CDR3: CASSQDHSGGRQPQHF. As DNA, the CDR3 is TGTGCCAGCAGCCAAGATCACTCCGGGGGGAGGCAGCCCCAGCATTTT.

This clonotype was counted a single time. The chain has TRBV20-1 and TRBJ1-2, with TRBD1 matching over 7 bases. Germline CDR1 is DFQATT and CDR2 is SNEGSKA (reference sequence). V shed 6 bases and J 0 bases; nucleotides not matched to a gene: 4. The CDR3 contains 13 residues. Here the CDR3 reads CSARTGSNYGYTF. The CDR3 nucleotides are TGCAGTGCGAGGACAGGTTCTAACTATGGCTACACCTTC.

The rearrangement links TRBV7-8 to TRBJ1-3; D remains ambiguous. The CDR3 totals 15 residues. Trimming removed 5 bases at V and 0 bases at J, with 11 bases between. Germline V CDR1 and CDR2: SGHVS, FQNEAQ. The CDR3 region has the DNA TGTGCCAGCAGCGCCGGGCCCGGCTCTGGAAACACCATATATTTT. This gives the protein CASSAGPGSGNTIYF.

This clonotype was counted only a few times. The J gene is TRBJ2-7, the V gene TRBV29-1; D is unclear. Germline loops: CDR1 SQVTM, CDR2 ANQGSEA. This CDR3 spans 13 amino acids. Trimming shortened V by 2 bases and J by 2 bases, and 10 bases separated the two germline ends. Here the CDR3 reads CSVELVGAYEQYF. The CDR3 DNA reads TGCAGCGTTGAACTGGTCGGAGCCTACGAGCAGTACTTC.